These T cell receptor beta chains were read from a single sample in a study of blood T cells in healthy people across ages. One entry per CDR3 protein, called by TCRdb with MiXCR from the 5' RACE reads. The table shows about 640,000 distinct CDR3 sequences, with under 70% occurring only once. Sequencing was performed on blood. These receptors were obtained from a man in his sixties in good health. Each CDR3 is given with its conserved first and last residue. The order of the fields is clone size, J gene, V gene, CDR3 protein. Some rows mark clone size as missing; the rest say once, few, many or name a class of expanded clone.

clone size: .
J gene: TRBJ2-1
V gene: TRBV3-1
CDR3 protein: CASSPRDYNEQFF

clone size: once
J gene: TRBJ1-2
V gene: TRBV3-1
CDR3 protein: CASSPAGDYGYGYTF

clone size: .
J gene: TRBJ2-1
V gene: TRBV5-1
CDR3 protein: CASSPGTSGGGQFF

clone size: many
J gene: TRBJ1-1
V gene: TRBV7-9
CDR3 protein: CASSLEQGATAFF

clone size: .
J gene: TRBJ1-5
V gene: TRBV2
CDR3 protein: CASSAGESSNQPQHF

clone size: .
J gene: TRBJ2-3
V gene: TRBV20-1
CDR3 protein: CSASAGRGARSTDTQYF

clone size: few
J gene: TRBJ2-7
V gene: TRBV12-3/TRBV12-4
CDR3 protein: CASSFAGAGYSYEQYF

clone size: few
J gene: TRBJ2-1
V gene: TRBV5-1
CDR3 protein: CASSEAGGTYNEQFF

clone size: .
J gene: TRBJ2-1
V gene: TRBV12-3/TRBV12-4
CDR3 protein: CASSLDATINNEQFF

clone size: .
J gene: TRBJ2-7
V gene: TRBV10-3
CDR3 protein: CAISDAGVTYEQYF

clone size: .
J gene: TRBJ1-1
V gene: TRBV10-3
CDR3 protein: CAISESAGQNTEAFF

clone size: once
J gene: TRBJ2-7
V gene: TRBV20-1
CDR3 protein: CSARRDSSSCEQYF

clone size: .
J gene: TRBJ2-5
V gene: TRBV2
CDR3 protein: CASSKGLGLAGETQYF

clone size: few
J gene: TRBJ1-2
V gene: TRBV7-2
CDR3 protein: CASSLVSTATNYGYTF

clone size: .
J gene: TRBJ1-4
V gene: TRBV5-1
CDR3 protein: CASSRQGEGNEKLFF

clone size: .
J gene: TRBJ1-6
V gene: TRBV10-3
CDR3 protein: CAISDGTGYNSPLHF

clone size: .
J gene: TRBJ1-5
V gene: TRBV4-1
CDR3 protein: CASSQEGQGSNQPQHF

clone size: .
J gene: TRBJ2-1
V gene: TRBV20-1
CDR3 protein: CSARGGEQFF

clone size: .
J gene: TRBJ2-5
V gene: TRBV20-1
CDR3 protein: CSAPRAGGETQYF

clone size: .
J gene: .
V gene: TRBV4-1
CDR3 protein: CASSQDVGSGGAKTQYF

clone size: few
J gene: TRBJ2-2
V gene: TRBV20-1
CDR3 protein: CSARDSPNTGELFF

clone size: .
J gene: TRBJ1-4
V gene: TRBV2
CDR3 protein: CASETGALQKLFF

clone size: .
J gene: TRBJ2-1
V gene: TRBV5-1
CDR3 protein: CASSLGPSQLSSYNEQFF

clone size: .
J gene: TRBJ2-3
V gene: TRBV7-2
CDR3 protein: CASSLNPTDTQYF

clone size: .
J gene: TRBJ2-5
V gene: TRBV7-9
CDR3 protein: CASSFLTGPLAGVGETQYF

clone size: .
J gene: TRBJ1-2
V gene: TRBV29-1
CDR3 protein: CSVAAGAAYGYTF

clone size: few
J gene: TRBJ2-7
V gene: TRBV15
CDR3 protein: CATSLQGQTDEQYF